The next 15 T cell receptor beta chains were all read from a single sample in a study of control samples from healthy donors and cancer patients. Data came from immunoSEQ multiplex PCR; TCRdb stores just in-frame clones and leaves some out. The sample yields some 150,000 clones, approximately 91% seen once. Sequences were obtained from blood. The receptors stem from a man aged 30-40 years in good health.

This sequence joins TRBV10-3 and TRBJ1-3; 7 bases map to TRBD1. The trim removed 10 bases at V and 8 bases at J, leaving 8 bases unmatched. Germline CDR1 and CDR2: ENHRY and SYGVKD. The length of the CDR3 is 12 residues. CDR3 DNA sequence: TGTGCCACCCAGGGGGGAAGGGACACCATATATTTT. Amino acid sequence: CATQGGRDTIYF.

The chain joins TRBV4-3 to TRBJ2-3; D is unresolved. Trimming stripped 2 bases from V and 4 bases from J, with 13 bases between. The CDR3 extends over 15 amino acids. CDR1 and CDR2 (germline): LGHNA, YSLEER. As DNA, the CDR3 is TGCGCCAGCAGCCAAAAAGGAAGGAGTTCAGATACGCAGTATTTT. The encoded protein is CASSQKGRSSDTQYF.

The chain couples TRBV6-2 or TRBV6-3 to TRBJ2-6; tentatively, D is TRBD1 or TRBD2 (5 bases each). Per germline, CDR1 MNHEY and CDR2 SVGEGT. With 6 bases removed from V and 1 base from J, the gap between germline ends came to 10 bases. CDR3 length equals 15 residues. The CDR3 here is CASSFWGSGANVLTF. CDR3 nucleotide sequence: TGTGCCAGCAGCTTCTGGGGGTCTGGGGCCAACGTCCTGACTTTC.

This CDR3 is CASSLDLTGPSSYEQYF. DNA for the CDR3: TGTGCCAGCAGCTTAGACTTGACAGGGCCGAGCTCCTACGAGCAGTACTTC. V and J are TRBV11-3 and TRBJ2-7; 7 nucleotides align to TRBD1. Germline V lookup: CDR1 SGHNT, CDR2 YENEEA. The trim removed 0 bases at V and 0 bases at J, leaving 8 bases unmatched. CDR3 size: 17 residues.

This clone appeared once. This CDR3 is CASSGQGRAGNTIYF. The CDR3 DNA is TGTGCCAGCAGTGGTCAGGGTAGGGCTGGAAACACCATATATTTT. This chain connects TRBV2 to TRBJ1-3; D is perhaps TRBD1 (5 bases). This CDR3 contains 15 residues. The germline V and J ends were trimmed by 4 bases and 2 bases, with 12 bases remaining between them. The germline CDR1 and CDR2 sequences are SNHLY and FYNNEI.

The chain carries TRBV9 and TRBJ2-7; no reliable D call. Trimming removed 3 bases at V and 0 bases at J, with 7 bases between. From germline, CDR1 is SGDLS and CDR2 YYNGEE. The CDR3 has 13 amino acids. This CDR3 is CASSAQSSYEQYF. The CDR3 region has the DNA TGTGCCAGCAGCGCCCAAAGCTCCTACGAGCAGTACTTC.

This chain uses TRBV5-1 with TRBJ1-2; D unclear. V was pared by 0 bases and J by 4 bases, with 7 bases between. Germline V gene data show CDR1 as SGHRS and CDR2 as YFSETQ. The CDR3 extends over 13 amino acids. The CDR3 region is CASSLDGAYGYTF. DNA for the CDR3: TGCGCCAGCAGCTTGGACGGTGCCTATGGCTACACCTTC.

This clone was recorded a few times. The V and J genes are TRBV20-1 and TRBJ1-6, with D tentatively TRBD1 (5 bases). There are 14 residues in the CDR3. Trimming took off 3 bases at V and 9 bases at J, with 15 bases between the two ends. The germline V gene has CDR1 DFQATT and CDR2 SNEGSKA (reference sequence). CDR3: CSASDRGDVSPLHF. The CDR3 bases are TGCAGTGCTAGTGATCGAGGGGACGTTTCACCCCTCCACTTT.

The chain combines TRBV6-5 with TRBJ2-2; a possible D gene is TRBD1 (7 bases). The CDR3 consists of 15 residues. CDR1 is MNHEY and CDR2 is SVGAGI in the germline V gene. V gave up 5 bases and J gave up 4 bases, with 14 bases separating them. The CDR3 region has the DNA TGTGCCAGCAGTCCGCGGGACAGTCTCACCGGGGAGCTGTTTTTT. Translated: CASSPRDSLTGELFF.

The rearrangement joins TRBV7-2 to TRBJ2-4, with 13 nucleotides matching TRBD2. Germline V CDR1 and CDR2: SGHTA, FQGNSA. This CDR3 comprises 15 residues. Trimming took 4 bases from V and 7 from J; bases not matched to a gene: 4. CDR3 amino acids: CASSSTTSGRNIQYF. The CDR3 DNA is TGTGCCAGCAGCTCCACGACTAGCGGGAGGAACATTCAGTACTTC.

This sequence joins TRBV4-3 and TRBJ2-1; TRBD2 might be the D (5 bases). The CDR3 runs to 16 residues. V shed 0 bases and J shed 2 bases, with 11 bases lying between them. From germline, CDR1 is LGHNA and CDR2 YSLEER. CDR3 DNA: TGCGCCAGCAGCCAAGAGGCACGAGGGACCTACAATGAGCAGTTCTTC. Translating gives CASSQEARGTYNEQFF.

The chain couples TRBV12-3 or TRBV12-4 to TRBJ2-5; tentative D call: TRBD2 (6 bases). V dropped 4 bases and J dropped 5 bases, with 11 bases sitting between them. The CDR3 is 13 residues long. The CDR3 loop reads CASSSGDFETQYF. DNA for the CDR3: TGTGCCAGCAGTTCGGGGGATTTTGAGACCCAGTACTTC.

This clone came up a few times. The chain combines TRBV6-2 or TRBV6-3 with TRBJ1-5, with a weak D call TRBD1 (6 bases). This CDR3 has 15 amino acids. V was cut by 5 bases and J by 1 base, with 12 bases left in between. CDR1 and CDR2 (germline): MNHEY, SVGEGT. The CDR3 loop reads CASSLTGLSNQPQHF. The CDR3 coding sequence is TGTGCCAGCAGTCTCACAGGGTTGAGCAATCAGCCCCAGCATTTT.

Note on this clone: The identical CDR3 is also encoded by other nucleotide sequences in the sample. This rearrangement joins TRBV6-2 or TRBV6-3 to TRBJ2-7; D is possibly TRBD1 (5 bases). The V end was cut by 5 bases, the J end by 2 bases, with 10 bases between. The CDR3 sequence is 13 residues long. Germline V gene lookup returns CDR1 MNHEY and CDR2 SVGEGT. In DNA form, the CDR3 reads TGTGCCAGCAGTCGCGACAGTACCTACGAGCAGTACTTC. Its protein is CASSRDSTYEQYF.

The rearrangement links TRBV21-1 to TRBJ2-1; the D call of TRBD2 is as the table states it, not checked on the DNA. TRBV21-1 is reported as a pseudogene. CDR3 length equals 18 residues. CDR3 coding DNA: TGTGCCAGCAGCAAAGCCCACATTGGCGGGGGGTGTAAGTTTGAGCAGTTCTTC. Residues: CASSKAHIGGGCKFEQFF.